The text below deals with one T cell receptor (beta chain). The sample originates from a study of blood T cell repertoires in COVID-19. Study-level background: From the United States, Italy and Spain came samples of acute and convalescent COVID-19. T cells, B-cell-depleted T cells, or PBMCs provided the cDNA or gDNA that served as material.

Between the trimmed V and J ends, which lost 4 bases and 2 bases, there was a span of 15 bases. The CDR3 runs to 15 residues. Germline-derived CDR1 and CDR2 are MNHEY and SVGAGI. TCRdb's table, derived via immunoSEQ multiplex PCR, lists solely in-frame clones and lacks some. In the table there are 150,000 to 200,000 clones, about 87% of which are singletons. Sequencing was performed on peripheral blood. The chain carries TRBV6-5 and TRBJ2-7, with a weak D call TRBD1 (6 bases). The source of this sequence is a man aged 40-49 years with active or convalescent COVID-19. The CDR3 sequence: CASSSPGQTTYEQYF. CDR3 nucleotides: TGTGCCAGCAGTTCACCGGGACAAACAACCTACGAGCAGTACTTC.